Listed here is a single TCR beta chain. No antigen is known for it. Time point: baseline pretreatment blood. Treatment here: 15 Gy SBRT to primary tumor, nephrectomy 4 weeks later. This specimen belongs to a study of radiation and T cells in renal cell carcinoma. Study-level information: Nephrectomy followed 15 Gy stereotactic body radiation by 4 weeks.

Study-wide points: From baseline, blood top tumor clonotypes peaked at 2 weeks post-radiation. Baseline intratumoral clonotype presence is unknown without pretreatment biopsies.

The length of the CDR3 is 15 residues. The V and J ends lost 1 base and 0 bases respectively, with 9 bases between them. Germline V lookup: CDR1 SGHTA, CDR2 FQGNSA. The repertoire was sequenced with immunoSEQ multiplex PCR; TCRdb's copy has only in-frame clones and lacks some. The sample shows some 150,000 clones, over 80% of them seen only once. This sequence was found in a woman between 50 and 59 years old with renal cell carcinoma. The J gene is TRBJ1-1, the V gene TRBV7-2, with no clear D. The source material was blood, sampled from a patient whose treatment included radiotherapy and nephrectomy. The CDR3 coding sequence is TGTGCCAGCAGCTTAGTCGGGGTCATGAACACTGAAGCTTTCTTT. The encoded protein is CASSLVGVMNTEAFF.